The source of this T cell receptor beta chain is a study of shared clonotypes between healthy human individuals. Across the study: The study enrolled a couple of women and a few men aged 18 to 49. General observations from the study: Naive subsets usually exceeded memory subsets in estimated richness.

The naive CD8 subset, CD45RO-negative cells positively selected for CCR7, excluded terminally differentiated effector memory CD45RA+ cells. This clone was seen only once. Its antigen is unknown. TCRdb's copy holds only in-frame clones and misses some; the assay was immunoSEQ multiplex PCR. The sample has some 580,000 clones; 95% to 98% are singletons. V lost 1 base, J lost 8 bases, and 6 bases stayed unmatched. The CDR3 is 15 amino acids. From germline, CDR1 is SGHDN and CDR2 FVKESK. The TCR originated in a man aged 30 to 39 in good health. The specimen sequenced was naive CD8+ T cells sorted from blood. This chain uses TRBV14 with TRBJ1-1; 11 bases are a match to TRBD1. The CDR3 is CASSQGTGGPREAFF. CDR3 in DNA: TGTGCCAGCAGCCAAGGGACAGGGGGCCCCAGAGAAGCTTTCTTT.